These 10 T cell receptor beta chains originate from one sample sequenced in a study of blood T cell repertoires in COVID-19. Data came from immunoSEQ multiplex PCR; TCRdb stores just in-frame clones and leaves some out. The table has approximately 160,000 clones, around 84% seen once. Material for sequencing was peripheral blood. These receptors came from a woman aged 80 or over with acute or convalescent COVID-19.

The chain employs TRBV12-3 or TRBV12-4 and TRBJ2-3; D ambiguous. With 6 bases removed from V and 3 bases from J, the gap between germline ends came to 7 bases. There are 12 residues in the CDR3. The CDR3 nucleotides are TGTGCCAGCAGGTTATTAACAGATACGCAGTATTTT. Amino acid sequence: CASRLLTDTQYF.

The chain joins TRBV29-1 to TRBJ2-1, with 8 bases aligning to TRBD2. V dropped 7 bases and J dropped 5; count of bases not matched to a gene: 7. Germline CDR1 SQVTM, CDR2 ANQGSEA. The CDR3 is 13 amino acids. The CDR3 here is CSGRGLGHNEQFF. CDR3 DNA sequence: TGCAGCGGGCGGGGACTAGGCCACAATGAGCAGTTCTTC.

This clone was seen once. The chain links TRBV27 to TRBJ2-1; TRBD1 might be the D (5 bases). The CDR3 covers 14 residues. CDR1 and CDR2 from the germline V gene are MNHEY and SMNVEV (reference sequence). The V end was cut by 2 bases, the J end by 4 bases, with 9 bases between. The chain's CDR3 is CASSLKTGYNEQFF. Here the CDR3 DNA reads TGTGCCAGCAGTTTAAAAACAGGATACAATGAGCAGTTCTTC.

The CDR3 region has the DNA TGTGCCAGCAGCTTGGGTTCTGCTTCAGGGACTGAAGCTTTCTTT. Protein product: CASSLGSASGTEAFF. The V gene is TRBV5-6, the J gene TRBJ1-1; a possible D gene is TRBD1 (5 bases). CDR3 size: 15 residues. CDR1 is SGHDT, CDR2 YYEEEE, per germline. With 0 bases removed from V and 5 bases from J, the gap between germline ends came to 14 bases.

The V call is TRBV6-2 or TRBV6-3, the J call TRBJ1-1; D is unclear. V lost 5 bases, J lost 9 bases, and 10 bases lay in between. From germline, CDR1 is MNHEY and CDR2 SVGEGT. This CDR3 region has 11 residues. CDR3 bases: TGTGCCAGCAGTGATTACATGAAAGCTTTCTTT. Translated: CASSDYMKAFF.

The chain recombines TRBV5-1 with TRBJ2-3; 8 nucleotides agree with TRBD1. This CDR3 has 14 amino acids. Trimming at V came to 3 bases and at J to 6 bases, leaving 6 bases not matched to a gene. Per the germline V gene, CDR1 is SGHRS and CDR2 is YFSETQ. CDR3 DNA: TGCGCCAGCAGCTCAGGGGGCCCCGCTGATACGCAGTATTTT. Translation: CASSSGGPADTQYF.

The V and J genes are TRBV19 and TRBJ1-1, with D unresolved. Trimming removed 4 bases from V and 1 base from J, with 7 bases in between. The length of the CDR3 is 13 residues. CDR1 LNHDA and CDR2 SQIVND come from the germline V gene (reference sequence). The chain's CDR3 is CASSKYSNTEAFF. DNA of the CDR3: TGTGCCAGTAGTAAATACTCGAACACTGAAGCTTTCTTT.

This chain connects TRBV4-1 to TRBJ2-2; 8 bases map to TRBD2. The CDR3 totals 15 residues. V shed 2 bases and J 6 bases; nucleotides not matched to a gene: 5. Germline CDR1 is MGHRA and CDR2 is YSYEKL. Here the CDR3 reads CASSQTGRASGELFF. CDR3 DNA sequence: TGCGCCAGCAGCCAAACCGGGAGGGCCTCCGGGGAGCTGTTTTTT.

The V and J genes are TRBV19 and TRBJ2-3; 11 nucleotides agree with TRBD2. Germline CDR1 LNHDA, CDR2 SQIVND (reference sequence). The CDR3 has 13 amino acids. With V trimmed by 8 bases and J by 4 bases, 2 bases remained unmatched. In DNA, the CDR3 is TGTGCCAGTCGACTAGCGGGATCAGATACGCAGTATTTT. It yields the protein CASRLAGSDTQYF.

The chain uses TRBV9 and TRBJ1-1, with D possibly matching TRBD1 (5 bases). The CDR3 covers 15 residues. Per germline, CDR1 SGDLS and CDR2 YYNGEE. V was cut by 4 bases and J by 0 bases, with 13 bases left in between. CDR3 loop: CASSPPGGLNTEAFF. In nucleotides, the CDR3 is TGTGCCAGCAGCCCCCCGGGGGGTTTGAACACTGAAGCTTTCTTT.